A selection of T cell receptor beta chains follows, all from one sample in a study of T cell responses to AZD1222 COVID-19 vaccine. Profiled with immunoSEQ multiplex PCR; TCRdb holds only in-frame clones, not every one. Of about 99,000 clones listed, about 90% are singletons. The sequencing used peripheral blood, collected on day 0 of AZD1222 vaccination. These TCRs come from an adult in good health. Each CDR3 is given with its conserved first and last residue.

cdr3_aa	v_call	j_call
CASSLAQGLAGEQYF	TRBV7-9	TRBJ2-7
CAISESPQETQYF	TRBV10-3	TRBJ2-5
CATRAGTPNNQPQHF	TRBV24-1	TRBJ1-5
CAISEAADETQYF	TRBV10-3	TRBJ2-5
CASSKGRSNQPQHF	TRBV2	TRBJ1-5
CATSGPSQYGYTF	TRBV24-1	TRBJ1-2
CASSRRQGGGYTF	TRBV7-8	TRBJ1-2
CASKSTGTVPYEQYF	TRBV7-2	TRBJ2-7
CASSSGQGWAEAFF	TRBV7-2	TRBJ1-1
CATALEANYGYTF	TRBV10-3	TRBJ1-2
CASSLMREGTEAFF	TRBV7-3	TRBJ1-1
CASSLFAGGSYEQYF	TRBV28	TRBJ2-7
CASCTGGSYEQYF	TRBV28	TRBJ2-7
CASSLGLAGGLAGELFF	TRBV28	TRBJ2-2
CAGQGPNTGELFF	TRBV9	TRBJ2-2
CSVGPSHSSGANVLTF	TRBV29-1	TRBJ2-6
CATKGQGNEQFF	TRBV24-1	TRBJ2-1
CASSPRERDYEQYF	TRBV19	TRBJ2-7
CATGTGYSNQPQHF	TRBV10-3	TRBJ1-5
CATSPDPGYNEQFF	TRBV24-1	TRBJ2-1
CASSVDGTDKSQHF	TRBV9	TRBJ1-5
CASSPSTSASAYEQYF	TRBV7-2	TRBJ2-7
CASSLATVPSTDTQYF	TRBV7-9	TRBJ2-3
CASSITRGNTEAFF	TRBV19	TRBJ1-1
CASSSTGTGNYGYTF	TRBV19	TRBJ1-2
CASSGLVGTGANVLTF	TRBV6-1	TRBJ2-6